This TCR beta chain derives from a study of control samples from healthy donors and cancer patients. V gave up 3 bases and J gave up 3 bases; unmatched junction bases: 11. This CDR3 comprises 17 residues. Looked up from germline, CDR1 is KGHSH and CDR2 is LQKENI. Profiled with immunoSEQ multiplex PCR; TCRdb holds only in-frame clones, not every one. This table has roughly 120,000 clones, more than 75% appearing once. The TCR sequence derives from a woman in her seventies in good health. This rearrangement joins TRBV18 to TRBJ2-3, with 8 bases identical to TRBD1. The sample consisted of blood. The DNA for the CDR3 is TGTGCCAGCTCACCGGTAACAGGGGGTCGGGGAACAGATACGCAGTATTTT. Residues: CASSPVTGGRGTDTQYF.